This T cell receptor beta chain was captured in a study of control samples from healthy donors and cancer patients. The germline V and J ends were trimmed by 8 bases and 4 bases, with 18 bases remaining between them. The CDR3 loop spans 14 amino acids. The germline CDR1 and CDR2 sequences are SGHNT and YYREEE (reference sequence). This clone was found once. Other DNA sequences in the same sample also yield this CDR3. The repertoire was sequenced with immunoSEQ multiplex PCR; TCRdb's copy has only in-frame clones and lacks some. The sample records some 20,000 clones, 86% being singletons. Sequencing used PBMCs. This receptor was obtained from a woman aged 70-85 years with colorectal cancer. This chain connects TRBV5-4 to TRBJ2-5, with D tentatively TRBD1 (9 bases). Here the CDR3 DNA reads TGTGCCAGTACAGGGGGCGCGGGGGGAGAGACCCAGTACTTC. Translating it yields CASTGGAGGETQYF.